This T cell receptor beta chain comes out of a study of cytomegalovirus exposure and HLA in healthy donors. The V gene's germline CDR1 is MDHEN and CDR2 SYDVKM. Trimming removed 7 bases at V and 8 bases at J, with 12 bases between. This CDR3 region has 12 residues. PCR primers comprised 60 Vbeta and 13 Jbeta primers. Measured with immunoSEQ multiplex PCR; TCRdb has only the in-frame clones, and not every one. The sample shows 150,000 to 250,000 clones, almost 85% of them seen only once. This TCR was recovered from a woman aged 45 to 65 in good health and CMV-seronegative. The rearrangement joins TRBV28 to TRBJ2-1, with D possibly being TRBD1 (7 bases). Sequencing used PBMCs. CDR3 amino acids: CASKEGAHEQFF. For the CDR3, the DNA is TGTGCCAGCAAGGAGGGGGCCCATGAGCAGTTCTTC.